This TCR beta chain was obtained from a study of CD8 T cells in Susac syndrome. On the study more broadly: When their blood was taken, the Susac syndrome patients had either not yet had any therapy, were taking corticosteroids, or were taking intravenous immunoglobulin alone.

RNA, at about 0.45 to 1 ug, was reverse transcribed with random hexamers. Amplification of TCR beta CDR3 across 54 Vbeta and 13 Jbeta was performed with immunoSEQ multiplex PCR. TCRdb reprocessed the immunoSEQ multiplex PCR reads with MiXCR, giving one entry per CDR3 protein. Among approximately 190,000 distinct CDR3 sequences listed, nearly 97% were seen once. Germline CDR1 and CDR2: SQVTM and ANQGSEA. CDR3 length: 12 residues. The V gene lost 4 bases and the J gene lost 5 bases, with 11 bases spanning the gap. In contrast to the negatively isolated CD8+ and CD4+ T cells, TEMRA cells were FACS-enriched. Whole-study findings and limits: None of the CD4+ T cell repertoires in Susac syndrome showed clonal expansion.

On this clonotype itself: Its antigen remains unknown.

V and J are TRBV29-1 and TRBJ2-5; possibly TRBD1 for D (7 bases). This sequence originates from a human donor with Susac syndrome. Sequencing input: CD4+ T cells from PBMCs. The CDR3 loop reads CSVARGEETQYF. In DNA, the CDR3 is TGCAGCGTTGCCAGGGGGGAGGAGACCCAGTACTTC.